Presented here are 13 T cell receptor beta chains from one specimen sequenced in a study of blood T cell repertoires in COVID-19. Generated by immunoSEQ multiplex PCR, the TCRdb table keeps only in-frame clones and is missing some. Of fewer than 350,000 clones in the sample, approximately 88% were seen once. The sample taken for sequencing was peripheral blood. The receptors originated from a woman aged 25 to 39 with COVID-19, enrolled during active disease.

The J gene is TRBJ1-4, the V gene TRBV30; D not certain. Germline V gives CDR1 GTSNPN, CDR2 SVGIG (reference sequence). The length of the CDR3 is 14 residues. V was trimmed by 2 bases and J by 0 bases, leaving 7 bases between them. In DNA, the CDR3 is TGTGCCTGGAGTAACAAAGCAACTAATGAAAAACTGTTTTTT. Protein: CAWSNKATNEKLFF.

The chain has TRBV7-2 and TRBJ1-2, with TRBD1 identical over 8 bases. The CDR3 has 14 amino acids. The trim removed 2 bases at V and 4 bases at J, leaving 3 bases unmatched. In germline, CDR1 is SGHTA, CDR2 FQGNSA. CDR3 nucleotides: TGTGCCAGCAGCTTACAGGACAGGGCCTATGGCTACACCTTC. Translating it yields CASSLQDRAYGYTF.

This clone was seen only a few times. The chain joins TRBV7-9 to TRBJ1-4, with 8 bases identical to TRBD1. Per germline, CDR1 SEHNR and CDR2 FQNEAQ (reference sequence). The length of the CDR3 is 15 residues. The J segment lost 7 bases and the V segment lost 5 bases, leaving 9 bases of the junction unmatched. CDR3 in amino acids: CASSQTGQGGEKLFF. The CDR3 DNA reads as TGTGCCAGCAGCCAAACCGGACAGGGCGGTGAAAAACTGTTTTTT.

V and J are TRBV7-9 and TRBJ1-2; no clear D gene. Germline V gene data show CDR1 as SEHNR and CDR2 as FQNEAQ (reference sequence). V lost 5 bases and J 8 bases, leaving 21 bases between the germline ends. The CDR3 runs to 15 residues. Here the CDR3 DNA reads TGTGCCAGCAGCCTTTCGAGGGCAGAAGTTCGAGGCTACACCTTC. Translating gives CASSLSRAEVRGYTF.

V gene TRBV7-9 combines with J gene TRBJ1-1; D uncertain. The V end was cut by 5 bases, the J end by 9 bases, with 13 bases between. CDR3 length equals 12 residues. Germline loops: CDR1 SEHNR, CDR2 FQNEAQ (reference sequence). Here the CDR3 DNA reads TGTGCCAGCAGCCACGACCGGGGAAAAGCTTTCTTT. It encodes CASSHDRGKAFF.

The chain joins TRBV6-2 or TRBV6-3 to TRBJ2-7, with D uncertain. The CDR3 has 12 residues. In germline, CDR1 is MNHEY, CDR2 SVGEGT. With 0 bases removed from V and 6 bases from J, the gap between germline ends came to 6 bases. The CDR3 nucleotides read TGTGCCAGCAGTTACTCGACTGGCGAGCAGTACTTC. The encoded protein is CASSYSTGEQYF.

The chain links TRBV7-9 to TRBJ2-5; unclear D gene. The CDR3 totals 11 residues. Germline V gene data show CDR1 as SEHNR and CDR2 as FQNEAQ (reference sequence). The germline V and J ends were trimmed by 5 bases and 5 bases, with 6 bases remaining between them. Here the CDR3 DNA reads TGTGCCAGCAGCCCCCGGGAGACCCAGTACTTC. Its translation is CASSPRETQYF.

V gene TRBV6-5 combines with J gene TRBJ1-2; 7 positions agree with TRBD1. Germline V lookup: CDR1 MNHEY, CDR2 SVGAGI. This CDR3 has 14 residues. V lost 6 bases to trimming and J lost 2 bases; unmatched junction nucleotides: 6. The CDR3 spells CASSGLDRNYGYTF. CDR3 sequence (DNA): TGTGCCAGCAGCGGTTTGGACAGGAACTATGGCTACACCTTC.

The chain recombines TRBV13 with TRBJ2-1, with D possibly matching TRBD2 (6 bases). This CDR3 contains 14 residues. The V gene lost 7 bases and the J gene lost 0 bases, with 10 bases spanning the gap. Germline CDR1 PRHDT, CDR2 FYEKMQ (reference sequence). The CDR3 here is CASKLAGSYNEQFF. In DNA form, the CDR3 reads TGTGCCAGCAAACTAGCCGGCTCCTACAATGAGCAGTTCTTC.

This clone was counted only a few times. CDR3 nucleotides: TGTGCCAGCAGCTTTGTCCCCCCTCGGGGTTCGTCCTACAATGAGCAGTTCTTC. Protein product: CASSFVPPRGSSYNEQFF. V gene TRBV7-6 combines with J gene TRBJ2-1; D is perhaps TRBD2 (5 bases). Germline V gene data show CDR1 as SGHVS and CDR2 as FNYEAQ. The CDR3 length is 18 residues. V was clipped by 3 bases and J by 1 base, with 19 bases between them.

The genes are TRBV11-2 and TRBJ1-2; D is undetermined. The V end lost 4 bases, the J end lost 4 bases, and 10 bases lay between the germline ends. From germline, CDR1 is SGHAT and CDR2 FQNNGV. The CDR3 length is 13 residues. CDR3 coding DNA: TGTGCCAGCAGCTCTTCCTCAGGCTATGGCTACACCTTC. The encoded protein is CASSSSSGYGYTF.

The genes are TRBV7-2 and TRBJ2-7; D perhaps matches TRBD2 (5 bases). Trimming shortened V by 1 base and J by 0 bases, and 7 bases separated the two germline ends. This CDR3 comprises 14 residues. Per germline, CDR1 SGHTA and CDR2 FQGNSA. CDR3 bases: TGTGCCAGCAGCTTAGGCGGAGGCTCCTACGAGCAGTACGTC. Translated: CASSLGGGSYEQYV.

The CDR3 spells CASSTDRGYYEQYV. The CDR3 bases are TGTGCCAGCAGCACGGACAGGGGCTACTACGAGCAGTACGTC. This rearrangement joins TRBV11-2 to TRBJ2-7; TRBD1 matches at 9 bases. The junction had 5 bases not matched to a gene; V was cut back by 5 bases and J by 3 bases. The CDR3 sequence is 14 residues long. CDR1 and CDR2 (germline): SGHAT, FQNNGV.